The 22 T cell receptor beta chains below were found in one sample sequenced in a study of blood T cell repertoires in COVID-19. Produced via immunoSEQ multiplex PCR; TCRdb's table is partial and in-frame only. The table records tens of thousands of clones, 75% to 90% of them present only once. Sample: peripheral blood. All receptors derive from a human donor in a cohort sampled during active COVID-19.

V and J are TRBV5-1 and TRBJ2-5; TRBD2 matches 8 bases. CDR3 length: 15 amino acids. V trimming: 0 bases; J trimming: 7 bases; junction bases outside the gene matches: 8. Germline CDR1 and CDR2: SGHRS and YFSETQ. The CDR3 sequence is CASSLGLALRGTQYF. The CDR3 nucleotides read TGCGCCAGCAGCTTGGGACTAGCGCTCCGAGGGACCCAGTACTTC.

The chain links TRBV2 to TRBJ2-1, with a weak D call TRBD1 (6 bases). CDR3 length equals 13 residues. Trimming pared 6 bases from V and 4 bases from J, leaving 10 bases between. Looked up from germline, CDR1 is SNHLY and CDR2 is FYNNEI. In DNA, the CDR3 is TGTGCCAGCAGGCACAGGGATTACAATGAGCAGTTCTTC. The encoded protein is CASRHRDYNEQFF.

The CDR3 nucleotides are TGTGCCAGCAGCTACGGGGGGGTCAATCAGCCCCAGCATTTT. Its protein product is CASSYGGVNQPQHF. The V gene is TRBV5-5, the J gene TRBJ1-5, with D tentatively TRBD1 (5 bases). The CDR3 is 14 residues long. V was clipped by 3 bases and J by 3 bases, with 10 bases between them. Germline CDR1 reads SGHKS; CDR2 reads YYEKEE (reference sequence).

The chain combines TRBV6-6 with TRBJ1-1, with a weak D call TRBD1 (6 bases). Germline lookup yields CDR1 MNHNY and CDR2 SVGAGI (reference sequence). V lost 7 bases and J 2 bases, leaving 11 bases between the germline ends. This CDR3 comprises 13 residues. The CDR3 nucleotides read TGTGCCAGCATGTGGACAGTAAACACTGAAGCTTTCTTT. Amino acid sequence: CASMWTVNTEAFF.

This rearrangement joins TRBV6-5 to TRBJ2-2; D is possibly TRBD1 (6 bases). V lost 7 bases, J lost 6 bases, and 18 bases lay in between. Germline V gene lookup returns CDR1 MNHEY and CDR2 SVGAGI. The CDR3 runs 15 residues. The CDR3 sequence is CASTPNRVRAGELFF. CDR3 sequence (DNA): TGTGCCAGCACCCCAAACAGGGTTCGGGCCGGGGAGCTGTTTTTT.

The chain carries TRBV2 and TRBJ1-1; D is possibly TRBD1 (6 bases). Germline lookup yields CDR1 SNHLY and CDR2 FYNNEI. V dropped 7 bases and J dropped 1 base, with 16 bases sitting between them. The CDR3 is 15 residues long. The CDR3 DNA follows: TGTGCCAGCACCCTACCCCCAGGGGAGAACACTGAAGCTTTCTTT. This encodes CASTLPPGENTEAFF.

V gene TRBV7-2 combines with J gene TRBJ2-3, with a weak D call TRBD2 (5 bases). V gave up 3 bases and J gave up 2 bases, with 18 bases separating them. There are 17 residues in the CDR3. Germline CDR1 SGHTA, CDR2 FQGNSA. The CDR3 region has the DNA TGTGCCAGCAGCTTCTCCGCGGGCGTCCCAGCCACAGATACGCAGTATTTT. Translating it yields CASSFSAGVPATDTQYF.

This sequence joins TRBV6-2 or TRBV6-3 and TRBJ1-5; possibly TRBD1 for D (6 bases). Germline assignment: CDR1 MNHEY and CDR2 SVGEGT. V was cut by 0 bases and J by 4 bases, with 10 bases left in between. This CDR3 comprises 15 residues. The CDR3 sequence is CASSYSRTVNQPQHF. The CDR3 nucleotides read TGTGCCAGCAGTTACTCGCGGACAGTTAATCAGCCCCAGCATTTT.

This clone was picked up one time. The chain combines TRBV18 with TRBJ2-2; 11 bases map to TRBD1. V lost 3 bases and J lost 6; bases outside the gene matches: 6. CDR3 length: 16 amino acids. CDR1 is KGHSH, CDR2 LQKENI, per germline. CDR3 nucleotides: TGTGCCAGCTCACCGTTCGGACAGGGGGCGGCCGGGGAGCTGTTTTTT. This translates into CASSPFGQGAAGELFF.

The chain recombines TRBV6-1 with TRBJ2-7, with D perhaps TRBD2 (6 bases). V lost 3 bases and J 2 bases, leaving 14 bases between the germline ends. This CDR3 is 15 amino acids long. The germline V gene encodes CDR1 MNHNS and CDR2 SASEGT. The CDR3 sequence: CASSDPGRKPYEQYF. The CDR3, as DNA: TGTGCCAGCAGTGATCCAGGGAGGAAACCCTACGAGCAGTACTTC.

This chain links TRBV7-2 with TRBJ2-2, with 10 bases matching TRBD1. This CDR3 comprises 14 residues. V gave up 8 bases and J gave up 7 bases; unmatched junction bases: 7. CDR1 is SGHTA and CDR2 is FQGNSA in the germline V gene. CDR3 sequence (DNA): TGTGCCAGCGGTGACAGGGGGCAAAACGGGGAGCTGTTTTTT. Translation: CASGDRGQNGELFF. Complete variable domain (other parts from reference TRBV7-2 and TRBJ2-2): GAGVSQSPSNKVTEKGKDVELRCDPISGHTALYWYRQSLGQGLEFLIYFQGNSAPDKSGLPSDRFSAERTGGSVSTLTIQRTQQEDSAVYLCASGDRGQNGELFFGEGSRLTVL.

The chain recombines TRBV4-2 with TRBJ2-2; D may be TRBD1 (5 bases). This CDR3 has 16 residues. Germline loops: CDR1 LGHNA, CDR2 YNFKEQ. Deletions cut 1 base from V and 3 bases from J, with 12 bases between. Written as DNA, the CDR3 is TGTGCCAGCAGCCAAGTAGGGGATGCGGACACCGGGGAGCTGTTTTTT. It yields the protein CASSQVGDADTGELFF.

The rearrangement links TRBV3-1 (or the pseudogene TRBV3-2) to TRBJ1-3; tentatively, D is TRBD1 (5 bases). V gave up 4 bases and J gave up 4 bases, with 14 bases separating them. Germline V gene sequence: CDR1 LGHDT, CDR2 YNNKEL (reference sequence). CDR3 size: 15 residues. The CDR3 coding sequence is TGTGCCAGCAGCCCGACAGCCCAAGGAGGAAACACCATATATTTT. This gives the protein CASSPTAQGGNTIYF.

The genes are TRBV7-2 and TRBJ2-5; 9 bases align to TRBD2. V was pared by 4 bases and J by 4 bases, with 7 bases of the junction left unmatched. The germline CDR1 and CDR2 sequences are SGHTA and FQGNSA. This CDR3 comprises 15 residues. This CDR3 reads CASSSGGRAGETQYF. Written as DNA, the CDR3 is TGTGCCAGCAGCTCTGGCGGGAGGGCCGGAGAGACCCAGTACTTC.

This clone was detected a few times. The gene calls are TRBV7-8 and TRBJ1-2; D is unresolved. This CDR3 has 13 residues. V lost 5 bases, J lost 1 base, and 8 bases lay in between. Germline values: CDR1 SGHVS, CDR2 FQNEAQ. CDR3 in DNA: TGTGCCAGCAGCCGCGACAATAACTATGGCTACACCTTC. Protein product: CASSRDNNYGYTF.

This rearrangement joins TRBV10-2 to TRBJ2-1; the match to TRBD2 covers 11 bases. V lost 6 bases and J lost 10; bases outside the gene matches: 5. The CDR3 totals 13 residues. The germline gives CDR1 WSHSY, CDR2 SAAADI. CDR3 residues: CASSLAGGMEQFF. The DNA of the CDR3 is TGCGCCAGCAGCCTAGCGGGAGGTATGGAGCAGTTCTTC.

V gene TRBV5-4 combines with J gene TRBJ1-2; 7 bases are shared with TRBD1. This CDR3 spans 14 amino acids. The germline CDR1 and CDR2 sequences are SGHNT and YYREEE (reference sequence). The V and J ends lost 5 bases and 4 bases, in that order; junction bases with no gene match: 8. The CDR3 sequence is CASSLRTGLYGYTF. CDR3 nucleotide sequence: TGTGCCAGCAGTTTACGGACAGGCCTCTATGGCTACACCTTC.

This chain joins TRBV12-2 and TRBJ2-7; TRBD1 was called by the table and not checked on the DNA. TRBV12-2 constitutes a pseudogene. This CDR3 is built from 16 residues. DNA of the CDR3: TGTGCAAGTCGCCCCTTACTGTCCAGGGGCGTCCTCTGGGAGTACTTC. Amino acid sequence: CASRPLLSRGVLWEYF.

The J gene is TRBJ1-1, the V gene TRBV7-2, with 9 bases fitting TRBD1. V shed 5 bases and J 4 bases; nucleotides not matched to a gene: 8. In germline, CDR1 is SGHTA, CDR2 FQGNSA. CDR3 length: 15 amino acids. The CDR3 region is CASSMGDRESTEAFF. For the CDR3, the DNA is TGTGCCAGCAGCATGGGGGACAGGGAAAGCACTGAAGCTTTCTTT.

This sequence joins TRBV2 and TRBJ1-5, with a possible D match to TRBD1 (5 bases). This CDR3 comprises 14 residues. In germline, CDR1 is SNHLY, CDR2 FYNNEI. Trimming shortened V by 6 bases and J by 2 bases, and 11 bases separated the two germline ends. CDR3 sequence reads: CASSRDVGNQPQHF. For the CDR3, the DNA is TGTGCCAGCAGCAGGGATGTCGGCAATCAGCCCCAGCATTTT.

The gene calls are TRBV5-1 and TRBJ1-2, with TRBD1 matching 10 bases. The CDR3 extends over 14 amino acids. V dropped 0 bases and J dropped 8; count of bases not matched to a gene: 4. Per germline, CDR1 SGHRS and CDR2 YFSETQ. CDR3 region: CASSLGQGAWGYTF. The CDR3 nucleotides are TGCGCCAGCAGCTTGGGACAGGGGGCTTGGGGCTACACCTTC. Looking up the rest from reference TRBV5-1 and TRBJ1-2 gives the full variable domain: KAGVTQTPRYLIKTRGQQVTLSCSPISGHRSVSWYQQTPGQGLQFLFEYFSETQRNKGNFPGRFSGRQFSNSRSEMNVSTLELGDSALYLCASSLGQGAWGYTFGSGTRLTVV.

V and J are TRBV7-2 and TRBJ2-2, with a possible D match to TRBD2 (5 bases). V was trimmed by 6 bases and J by 1 base, leaving 15 bases between them. The length of the CDR3 is 16 residues. Germline loops: CDR1 SGHTA, CDR2 FQGNSA. The CDR3 DNA is TGTGCCAGCAGGAAGACTCGGAGCGGGAACACCGGGGAGCTGTTTTTT. It encodes CASRKTRSGNTGELFF.